These T cell receptor beta chains were read from a single sample in a study of T cell responses to AZD1222 COVID-19 vaccine. Profiling relied on immunoSEQ multiplex PCR, and the TCRdb table lists in-frame clones only, not all of them. Among 200,000 or so clones, about 92% were seen once, and the ten largest hold about 9.4%. Sample: peripheral blood, taken on day 0 of AZD1222 vaccination. The receptor set was obtained from an adult in good health. The CDR3 runs from the conserved cysteine through the conserved F or W. For some rows the clone size is stated as once, few or many, or as a class when expanded; others skip it.

clone size,V gene,J gene,CDR3 protein
-,TRBV28,TRBJ1-2,CASSLSLREGYTF
-,TRBV3-1/TRBV3-2,TRBJ1-1,CASSPGTEAFF
-,TRBV12-3/TRBV12-4,TRBJ1-1,CASSLGAFF
-,TRBV3-1/TRBV3-2,TRBJ1-2,CASSQEFHRSGHGYTF
once,TRBV6-5,TRBJ2-5,CASSYELKEETQYF
-,TRBV4-1,TRBJ2-1,CASSQVGGQGSYNEQFF
-,TRBV4-1,TRBJ1-5,CASSQEVDQPQHF
-,TRBV10-3,TRBJ1-5,CAISENGQGNQPQHF
-,TRBV6-1,TRBJ1-5,CASSGRAGTGNQPQHF
-,TRBV6-5,TRBJ1-1,CASGFNQRAFF
few,TRBV27,TRBJ1-4,CASSLSLGTATNEKLFF
-,TRBV24-1,TRBJ1-1,CATSAPGEGTSTEAFF
-,TRBV19,TRBJ1-5,CASSSRTGVVQPQHF
-,TRBV11-2,TRBJ1-2,CASSESQAAYGYTF
once,TRBV11-2,TRBJ2-1,CASSLQGVRANEQFF
once,TRBV7-9,TRBJ1-1,CASSSDRAGDTEAFF
-,TRBV7-9,TRBJ2-7,CASSPGQGSAYEQYF
-,TRBV7-9,TRBJ1-2,CASTGGPDRYGYTF
-,TRBV19,TRBJ2-1,CASSPGGSSYNEQFF
-,TRBV9,TRBJ1-1,CASSRSGLTEAFF
-,TRBV28,TRBJ1-4,CASSLWQAEKKLFF
-,TRBV7-3,TRBJ1-6,CASSKRAGSTPESPYNSPLHF
-,TRBV5-4,TRBJ1-6,CASSEGAVPSPLHF
-,TRBV4-1,TRBJ2-2,CASSQESSGGDTGELFF
once,TRBV19,TRBJ1-1,CASSMSRATEAFF
-,TRBV19,TRBJ2-3,CASSFLQGVDTDTQYF
-,TRBV4-1,TRBJ1-5,CASSQGSPRQGIFNQPQHF
-,TRBV6-4,TRBJ2-3,CASSDTTGGADTQYF
-,TRBV6-1,TRBJ2-2,CASSELTGTNTGELFF
-,TRBV7-8,TRBJ2-5,CASSIRDRGFKETQYF
-,TRBV5-4,TRBJ1-5,CASSFGGSQPQHF
many,TRBV6-4,TRBJ2-1,CASSEAGYNEQFF
-,TRBV7-3,TRBJ1-1,CASSAQPGHLNTEAFF
once,TRBV24-1,TRBJ1-2,CATRGQGKGGYTF
-,TRBV2,TRBJ1-6,CASSGEFSPLHF
-,TRBV5-1,TRBJ1-1,CASSFFDLNTEAFF
-,TRBV6-5,TRBJ1-1,CASSFYEGWGAFF
once,TRBV13,TRBJ2-3,CASSLGGIRGTDTQYF
-,TRBV2,TRBJ1-1,CASSGAIVEAFF
-,TRBV7-8,TRBJ1-1,CASSSRQGTWFNTEAFF
once,TRBV4-3,TRBJ1-4,CASSQGPTGGEKLFF
few,TRBV6-1,TRBJ1-2,CASSEPPDRVAGYTF
-,TRBV10-3,TRBJ2-2,CAITKGAATGELFF
-,TRBV12-5,TRBJ1-1,CASGLGHINTEAFF
once,TRBV6-1,TRBJ1-5,CASSDTLYSNQPQHF
-,TRBV4-1,TRBJ1-3,CASSQVALTGGSGNTIYF
-,TRBV19,TRBJ2-7,CASSMRSLREQYF
-,TRBV30,TRBJ1-4,CASQSMGAQNEKLFF
once,TRBV5-5,TRBJ1-3,CASSFGWGRQISGNTIYF
-,TRBV6-5,TRBJ1-1,CASSYSTGTVNTEAFF
-,TRBV29-1,TRBJ1-1,CSVEGGDRVTEAFF
-,TRBV4-3,TRBJ1-6,CASSHLGTGDNSPLHF
once,TRBV20-1,TRBJ1-4,CSALVGGALFF
-,TRBV7-7,TRBJ2-2,CASSPGQGATGELFF